The clone carrying this TCR beta chain appeared a few times. The data were obtained in a study of blood T cell repertoires in COVID-19. The wider study: Some COVID-19 samples were acute and others convalescent; all came from the United States, Italy and Spain.

The V end lost 0 bases, the J end lost 0 bases, and 8 bases lay between the germline ends. Looked up from germline, CDR1 is SGHTA and CDR2 is FQGNSA. CDR3 size: 16 residues. Authors' data handling: Amplified reference gene primers provided the basis for estimating nucleated cell counts. Profiling relied on immunoSEQ multiplex PCR, and the TCRdb table lists in-frame clones only, not all of them. The DNA gave D and trimming, while V, J and clone size come from that table. The table includes 180,000 or so clones, roughly 84% detected once. The Seattle patients, enrolled during active infection, were followed longitudinally.

The rearrangement joins TRBV7-2 to TRBJ1-4; tentative D call: TRBD1 (5 bases). The sample taken for sequencing was peripheral blood. This clonotype was obtained from a person between 65 and 80 years old with COVID-19, enrolled during active disease. The CDR3 region has the DNA TGTGCCAGCAGCTTAGCGCGGGGGGCAACTAATGAAAAACTGTTTTTT. It is translated as CASSLARGATNEKLFF.